Included here is one T cell receptor (beta chain) sequence, with context. The antigen remains undetermined. Per germline, CDR1 WNHNN and CDR2 SYGVQD (reference sequence). The CDR3 covers 16 residues. The V gene end was trimmed by 4 bases and the J gene end by 6 bases; junction bases not matched to a gene: 10. A second PCR, run for roughly 6 to 11 cycles, used a sample-barcoded 5' primer plus a J-beta primer mix. TCRdb analysed the 5' RACE reads with MiXCR anew, one entry per CDR3 protein. The repertoire holds about 1.6 million distinct CDR3 sequences, with around 35% as singletons. The sample belongs to a study of blood T cells in healthy people across ages. Whole-study context: Researchers report that template switching captured about one barcoded beta molecule per two T cells. Study results and limitations: Considered underestimates were the diversity estimates obtained from one million T cells.

The chain joins TRBV10-1 to TRBJ2-4, with 9 bases lining up with TRBD1. This receptor was obtained from a woman aged 30 to 39 in good health. The material sequenced was blood. The DNA for the CDR3 is TGCGCCAGCAGTGGCCCCGGGACAGGGCTCGGAAACATTCAGTACTTC. This sequence encodes CASSGPGTGLGNIQYF.